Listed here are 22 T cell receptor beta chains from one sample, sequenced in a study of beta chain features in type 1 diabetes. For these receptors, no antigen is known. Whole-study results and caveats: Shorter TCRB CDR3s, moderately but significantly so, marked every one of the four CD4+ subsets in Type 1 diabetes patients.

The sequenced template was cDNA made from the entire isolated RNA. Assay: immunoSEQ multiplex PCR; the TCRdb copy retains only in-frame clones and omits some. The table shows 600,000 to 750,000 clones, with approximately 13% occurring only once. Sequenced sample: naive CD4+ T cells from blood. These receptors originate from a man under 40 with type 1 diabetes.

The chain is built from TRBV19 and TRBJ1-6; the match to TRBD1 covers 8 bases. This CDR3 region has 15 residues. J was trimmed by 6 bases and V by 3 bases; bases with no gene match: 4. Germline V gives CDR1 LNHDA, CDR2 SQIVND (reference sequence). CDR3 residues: CASSMGGQVNSPLHF. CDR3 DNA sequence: TGTGCCAGTAGTATGGGGGGACAGGTTAATTCACCCCTCCACTTT.

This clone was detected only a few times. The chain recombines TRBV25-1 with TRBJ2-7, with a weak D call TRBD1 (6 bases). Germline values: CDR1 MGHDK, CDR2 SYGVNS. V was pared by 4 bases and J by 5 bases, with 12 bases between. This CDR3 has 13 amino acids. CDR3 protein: CASSVAGAHEQYF. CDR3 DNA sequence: TGTGCCAGCAGTGTCGCAGGGGCCCACGAGCAGTACTTC.

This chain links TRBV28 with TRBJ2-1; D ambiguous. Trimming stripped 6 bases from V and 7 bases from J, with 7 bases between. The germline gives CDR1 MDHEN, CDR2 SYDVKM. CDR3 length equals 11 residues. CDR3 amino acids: CASSSRNEQFF. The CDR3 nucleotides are TGTGCCAGCAGCTCGCGGAATGAGCAGTTCTTC.

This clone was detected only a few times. CDR3 DNA sequence: TGCGCCAGCAGCTTGGAGACAGGGGCTCAGCCCCAGCATTTT. The encoded protein is CASSLETGAQPQHF. The chain carries TRBV5-1 and TRBJ1-5; 8 bases are shared with TRBD1. With V trimmed by 0 bases and J by 6 bases, 2 bases remained unmatched. Germline CDR1 is SGHRS and CDR2 is YFSETQ. This CDR3 contains 14 residues.

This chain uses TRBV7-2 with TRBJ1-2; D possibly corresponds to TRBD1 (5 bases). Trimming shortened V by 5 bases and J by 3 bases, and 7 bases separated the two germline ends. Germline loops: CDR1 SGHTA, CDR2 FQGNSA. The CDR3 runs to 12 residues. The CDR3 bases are TGTGCCAGCAGCCGGGACCACTATGGCTACACCTTC. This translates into CASSRDHYGYTF.

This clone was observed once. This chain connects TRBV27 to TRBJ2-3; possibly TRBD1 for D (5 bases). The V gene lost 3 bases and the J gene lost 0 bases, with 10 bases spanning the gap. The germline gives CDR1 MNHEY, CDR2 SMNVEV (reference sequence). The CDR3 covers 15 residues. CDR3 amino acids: CASSLLTASTDTQYF. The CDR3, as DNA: TGTGCCAGCAGTTTGTTGACAGCAAGCACAGATACGCAGTATTTT.

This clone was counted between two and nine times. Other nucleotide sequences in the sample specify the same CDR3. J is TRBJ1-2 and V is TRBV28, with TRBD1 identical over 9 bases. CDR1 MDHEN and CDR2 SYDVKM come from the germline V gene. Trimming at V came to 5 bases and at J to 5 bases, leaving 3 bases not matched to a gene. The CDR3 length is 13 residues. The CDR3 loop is CASSPGQGYGYTF. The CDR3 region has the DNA TGTGCCAGCAGTCCCGGACAGGGGTATGGCTACACCTTC.

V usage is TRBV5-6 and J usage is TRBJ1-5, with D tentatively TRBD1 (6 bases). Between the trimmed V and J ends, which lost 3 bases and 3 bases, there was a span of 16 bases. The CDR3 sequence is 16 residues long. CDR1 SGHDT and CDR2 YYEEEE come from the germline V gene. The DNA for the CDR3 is TGTGCCAGCAGCTCCGCGGTCAGGGGATACAATCAGCCCCAGCATTTT. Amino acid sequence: CASSSAVRGYNQPQHF.

The CDR3 spells CASSLDPSGGWNEQFF. The CDR3 nucleotides read TGCGCCAGCAGCTTGGATCCTAGCGGGGGATGGAATGAGCAGTTCTTC. The rearrangement joins TRBV5-1 to TRBJ2-1; TRBD2 agrees at 10 bases. The CDR3 extends over 16 amino acids. V lost 0 bases to trimming and J lost 7 bases; unmatched junction nucleotides: 7. The germline gives CDR1 SGHRS, CDR2 YFSETQ.

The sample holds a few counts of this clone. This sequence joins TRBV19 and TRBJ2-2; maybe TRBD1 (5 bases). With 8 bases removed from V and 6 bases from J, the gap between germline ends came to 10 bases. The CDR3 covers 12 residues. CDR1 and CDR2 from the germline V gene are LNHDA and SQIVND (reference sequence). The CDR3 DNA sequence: TGTGCCAGTGGGCAGGGTCCCGGGGAGCTGTTTTTT. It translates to CASGQGPGELFF.

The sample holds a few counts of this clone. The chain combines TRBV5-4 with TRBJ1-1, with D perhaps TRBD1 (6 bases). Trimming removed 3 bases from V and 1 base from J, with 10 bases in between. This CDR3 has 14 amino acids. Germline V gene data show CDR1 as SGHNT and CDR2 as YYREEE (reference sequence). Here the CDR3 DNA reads TGTGCCAGCAGCTCCGGGACACCGAACACTGAAGCTTTCTTT. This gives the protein CASSSGTPNTEAFF.

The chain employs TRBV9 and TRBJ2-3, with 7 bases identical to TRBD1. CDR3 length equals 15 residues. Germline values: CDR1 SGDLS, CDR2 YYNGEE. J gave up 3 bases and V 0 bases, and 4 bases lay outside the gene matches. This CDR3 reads CASSVEQGWTDTQYF. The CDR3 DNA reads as TGTGCCAGCAGCGTAGAACAGGGGTGGACAGATACGCAGTATTTT. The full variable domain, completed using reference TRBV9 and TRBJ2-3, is DSGVTQTPKHLITATGQRVTLRCSPRSGDLSVYWYQQSLDQGLQFLIQYYNGEERAKGNILERFSAQQFPDLHSELNLSSLELGDSALYFCASSVEQGWTDTQYFGPGTRLTVL.

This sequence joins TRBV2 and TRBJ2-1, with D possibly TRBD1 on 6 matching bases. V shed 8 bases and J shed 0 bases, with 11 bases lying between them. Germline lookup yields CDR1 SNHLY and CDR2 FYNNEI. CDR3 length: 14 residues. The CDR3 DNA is TGTGCCAGCGGTGTGGACAGCTCCTACAATGAGCAGTTCTTC. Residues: CASGVDSSYNEQFF. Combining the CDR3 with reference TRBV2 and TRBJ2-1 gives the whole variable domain EPEVTQTPSHQVTQMGQEVILRCVPISNHLYFYWYRQILGQKVEFLVSFYNNEISEKSEIFDDQFSVERPDGSNFTLKIRSTKLEDSAMYFCASGVDSSYNEQFFGPGTRLTVL.

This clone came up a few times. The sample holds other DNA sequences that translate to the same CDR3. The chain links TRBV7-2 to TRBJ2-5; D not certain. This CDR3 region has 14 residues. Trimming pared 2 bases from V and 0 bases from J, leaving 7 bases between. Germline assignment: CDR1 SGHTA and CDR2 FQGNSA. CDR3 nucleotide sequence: TGTGCCAGCAGCTTACGGGCGTACCAAGAGACCCAGTACTTC. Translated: CASSLRAYQETQYF.

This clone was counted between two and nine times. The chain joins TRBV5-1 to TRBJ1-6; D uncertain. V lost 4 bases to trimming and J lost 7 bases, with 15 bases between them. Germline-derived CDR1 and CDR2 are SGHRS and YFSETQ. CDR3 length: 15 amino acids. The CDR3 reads CASSSLGEKNSPLHF. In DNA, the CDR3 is TGCGCCAGCAGCAGCCTGGGTGAGAAGAATTCACCCCTCCACTTT.

The CDR3 region has the DNA TGTGCCAGCAGCCCTAGCGGGGGACACATCTACGAGCAGTACTTC. Amino acids: CASSPSGGHIYEQYF. The chain carries TRBV7-2 and TRBJ2-7, with 10 bases matching TRBD2. The CDR3 runs 15 residues. V dropped 5 bases and J dropped 3; count of bases not matched to a gene: 7. Per germline, CDR1 SGHTA and CDR2 FQGNSA.

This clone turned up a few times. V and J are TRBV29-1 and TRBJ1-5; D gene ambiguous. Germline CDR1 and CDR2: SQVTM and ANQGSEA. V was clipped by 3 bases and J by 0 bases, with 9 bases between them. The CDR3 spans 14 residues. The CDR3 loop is CSVEGADSNQPQHF. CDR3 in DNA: TGCAGCGTTGAGGGCGCCGATAGCAATCAGCCCCAGCATTTT. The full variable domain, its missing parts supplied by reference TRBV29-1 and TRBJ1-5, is SAVISQKPSRDICQRGTSLTIQCQVDSQVTMMFWYRQQPGQSLTLIATANQGSEATYESGFVIDKFPISRPNLTFSTLTVSNMSPEDSSIYLCSVEGADSNQPQHFGDGTRLSIL.

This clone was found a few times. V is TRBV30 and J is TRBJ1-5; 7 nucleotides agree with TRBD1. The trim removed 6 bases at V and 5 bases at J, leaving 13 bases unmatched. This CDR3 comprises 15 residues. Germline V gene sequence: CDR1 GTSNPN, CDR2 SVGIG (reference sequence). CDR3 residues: CACETGAAGYQPQHF. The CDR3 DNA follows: TGTGCCTGCGAAACAGGGGCCGCCGGCTATCAGCCCCAGCATTTT.

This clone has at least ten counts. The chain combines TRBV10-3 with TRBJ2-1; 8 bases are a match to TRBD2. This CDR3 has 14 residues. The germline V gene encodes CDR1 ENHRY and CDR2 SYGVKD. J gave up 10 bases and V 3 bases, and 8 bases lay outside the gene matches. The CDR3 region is CAISEGLAGWEQFF. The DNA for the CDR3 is TGTGCCATCAGTGAAGGGCTAGCGGGCTGGGAGCAGTTCTTC.

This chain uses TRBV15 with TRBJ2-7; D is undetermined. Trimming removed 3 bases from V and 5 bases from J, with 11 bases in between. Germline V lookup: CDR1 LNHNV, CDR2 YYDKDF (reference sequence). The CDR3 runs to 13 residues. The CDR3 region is CATSSNQVHEQYF. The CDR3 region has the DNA TGTGCCACCAGCAGCAATCAGGTACACGAGCAGTACTTC.

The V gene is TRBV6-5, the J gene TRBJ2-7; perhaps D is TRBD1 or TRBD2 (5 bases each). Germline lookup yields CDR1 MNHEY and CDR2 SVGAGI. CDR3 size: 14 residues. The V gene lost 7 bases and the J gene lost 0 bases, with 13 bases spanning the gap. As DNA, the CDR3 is TGTGCCAGCACTTGGGACGGACCCTCCTACGAGCAGTACTTC. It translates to CASTWDGPSYEQYF.

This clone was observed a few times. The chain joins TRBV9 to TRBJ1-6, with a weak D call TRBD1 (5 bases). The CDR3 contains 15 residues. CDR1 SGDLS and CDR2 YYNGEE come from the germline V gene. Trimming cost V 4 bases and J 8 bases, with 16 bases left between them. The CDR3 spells CASSHRGIGDSPLHF. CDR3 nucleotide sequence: TGTGCCAGCAGCCATAGGGGAATCGGGGATTCACCCCTCCACTTT.